Presented here are 15 T cell receptor beta chains from one specimen sequenced in a study of blood T cells in healthy people across ages. Combining a sample-barcoded 5' primer with a J-beta primer mix, a second PCR ran for roughly 7 to 11 cycles. A single record per CDR3 protein comes from TCRdb applying MiXCR to the 5' RACE reads. The sample lists about 1,500,000 distinct CDR3 sequences, 28% seen once, with 6.5% to 8.5% in the top ten. The sample comprised blood. The receptors shown here come from a woman in her twenties or thirties in good health.

A few counts support this clonotype. V and J are TRBV28 and TRBJ1-2; D unresolved. The germline V gene encodes CDR1 MDHEN and CDR2 SYDVKM. The CDR3 has 12 residues. V lost 8 bases and J 4 bases, leaving 11 bases between the germline ends. The CDR3 DNA follows: TGTGCCAGCTATGGGTGGTCCTATGGCTACACCTTC. Protein: CASYGWSYGYTF.

This sequence joins TRBV5-1 and TRBJ1-6; 7 positions agree with TRBD1. Losses at the gene ends were 5 bases for V and 8 bases for J; bases not matched to a gene: 7. Looked up from germline, CDR1 is SGHRS and CDR2 is YFSETQ. The CDR3 runs 14 residues. The DNA for the CDR3 is TGCGCCAGCAGACCGACAGGGCAGGATTCACCCCTCCACTTT. It codes for CASRPTGQDSPLHF.

This clonotype has a count of ten or more. This chain joins TRBV20-1 and TRBJ1-2; D not certain. Germline CDR1 and CDR2: DFQATT and SNEGSKA (reference sequence). The CDR3 totals 12 residues. V lost 3 bases, J lost 7 bases, and 12 bases lay in between. Here the CDR3 reads CSARKTRSGYTF. Written as DNA, the CDR3 is TGCAGTGCTAGGAAGACACGGAGTGGCTACACCTTC.

The chain links TRBV20-1 to TRBJ2-1; 8 bases are a match to TRBD2. CDR3 length: 13 amino acids. V shed 0 bases and J 7 bases; nucleotides not matched to a gene: 2. The germline gives CDR1 DFQATT, CDR2 SNEGSKA (reference sequence). The CDR3 here is CSARELAGNEQFF. The CDR3 nucleotides are TGCAGTGCTAGAGAGTTAGCGGGGAATGAGCAGTTCTTC.

V is TRBV20-1 and J is TRBJ2-2; D may match TRBD1 or TRBD2 (6 bases each). The CDR3 has 14 residues. Between the trimmed V and J ends, which lost 2 bases and 8 bases, there was a span of 15 bases. CDR1 DFQATT and CDR2 SNEGSKA come from the germline V gene (reference sequence). CDR3 DNA sequence: TGCAGTGCTAGACGTGGGGGGCCATCGGGGGAGCTGTTTTTT. It specifies CSARRGGPSGELFF.

Concerning this clonotype: One end of the junction fails to match germline, which may point to a read error. V and J are TRBV24-1 and TRBJ2-6; D not certain. Germline V gives CDR1 KGHDR, CDR2 SFDVKD. The CDR3 runs 20 residues. CDR3: CATSGLAGSYWVSGANVLTF. CDR3 DNA: TGTGCCACCAGTGGTTTGGCCGGGTCTTACTGGGTCTCTGGGGCCAACGTCCTGACTTTC.

The chain links TRBV20-1 to TRBJ2-1; D gene unclear. The ends were cut back, 7 bases at V and 10 bases at J, with 14 bases in the middle. Looked up from germline, CDR1 is DFQATT and CDR2 is SNEGSKA (reference sequence). The CDR3 has 11 residues. The CDR3 is CSVRELGEQFF. The CDR3, as DNA: TGCAGTGTAAGAGAGTTGGGAGAGCAGTTCTTC.

In this sample, this clonotype turned up a few times. This chain connects TRBV7-6 to TRBJ1-2, with a possible D match to TRBD1 (5 bases). The CDR3 runs to 18 residues. Germline-derived CDR1 and CDR2 are SGHVS and FNYEAQ. V dropped 5 bases and J dropped 3 bases, with 25 bases sitting between them. The CDR3 spells CASSPLGGTGGSHYGYTF. DNA for the CDR3: TGTGCCAGCAGCCCACTTGGGGGGACCGGGGGATCTCACTATGGCTACACCTTC.

The chain recombines TRBV18 with TRBJ2-1; 12 positions agree with TRBD1. After removal of 2 bases from V and 10 bases from J, the junction contained 6 bases not matched to a gene. Germline V gives CDR1 KGHSH, CDR2 LQKENI. The CDR3 is made up of 15 amino acids. CDR3: CASSPGTGGSYEQFF. CDR3 sequence (DNA): TGTGCCAGCTCACCAGGGACAGGGGGCTCCTACGAGCAGTTCTTC.

This clonotype was counted between two and nine times. The CDR3 sequence is CSARATGVRSYNEQFF. CDR3 sequence (DNA): TGCAGTGCTAGAGCTACGGGTGTCCGCTCCTACAATGAGCAGTTCTTC. The chain recombines TRBV20-1 with TRBJ2-1; D is ambiguous. Germline lookup yields CDR1 DFQATT and CDR2 SNEGSKA (reference sequence). Trimming pared 1 base from V and 0 bases from J, leaving 13 bases between. CDR3 length: 16 amino acids.

V usage is TRBV7-9 and J usage is TRBJ1-4; 9 bases align to TRBD1. Trimming cost V 5 bases and J 2 bases; bases outside gene matches: 9. Per germline, CDR1 SEHNR and CDR2 FQNEAQ (reference sequence). This CDR3 is 17 amino acids long. The CDR3 nucleotides are TGTGCCAGCAGCCCTACCGGGACAGGGACGACTAATGAAAAACTGTTTTTT. Translating it yields CASSPTGTGTTNEKLFF.

The CDR3 bases are TGTGCCAGCAGCTTGGGTGTGTTTGAGCAGTTCTTC. Residues: CASSLGVFEQFF. V is TRBV7-9 and J is TRBJ2-1; D remains ambiguous. Germline V gene sequence: CDR1 SEHNR, CDR2 FQNEAQ (reference sequence). CDR3 length: 12 amino acids. Trimming took off 3 bases at V and 9 bases at J, with 9 bases between the two ends.

At least ten counts were recorded for this clonotype. V usage is TRBV29-1 and J usage is TRBJ2-1; no clear D. Germline loops: CDR1 SQVTM, CDR2 ANQGSEA. The CDR3 runs to 13 residues. Trimming pared 5 bases from V and 0 bases from J, leaving 8 bases between. The CDR3 sequence is CSVSRGSYNEQFF. The CDR3 bases are TGCAGCGTTTCACGAGGCTCCTACAATGAGCAGTTCTTC.

On this clonotype: A much larger clone lies one base from this, so it may be a read error. The chain uses TRBV20-1 and TRBJ2-7, with 11 bases aligning to TRBD2. CDR1 is DFQATT and CDR2 is SNEGSKA in the germline V gene (reference sequence). This CDR3 is built from 16 residues. Written as DNA, the CDR3 is TGCAGTGCTAGAGGGGACGGGACTAGCGGACCCTACGAGCACTACTTC. Protein sequence: CSARGDGTSGPYEHYF.

The chain employs TRBV6-6 and TRBJ1-4, with TRBD1 as a possible D gene (5 bases). The CDR3 spans 13 residues. Germline values: CDR1 MNHNY, CDR2 SVGAGI (reference sequence). The ends were cut back, 4 bases at V and 8 bases at J, with 11 bases in the middle. CDR3 sequence reads: CASSWDQREKLFF. The CDR3 DNA reads as TGTGCCAGCAGTTGGGACCAGCGGGAAAAACTGTTTTTT.